This T cell receptor (beta chain) came from a study of control samples from healthy donors and cancer patients. Produced via immunoSEQ multiplex PCR; TCRdb's table is partial and in-frame only. This sample carries roughly 180,000 clones, about 91% of them seen once, and the ten largest clones take roughly 2%. Losses at the gene ends were 6 bases for V and 1 base for J; bases not matched to a gene: 7. CDR1 and CDR2 (germline): MNHNY, SVGAGI (reference sequence). This CDR3 region has 15 residues. The rearrangement joins TRBV6-6 to TRBJ1-1, with TRBD1 matching over 8 bases. Sequences were obtained from blood. The TCR originated in a woman aged 35 to 49 in good health. The CDR3 nucleotides read TGTGCCAGCAGCCCTTTTGACAGGGGGAACACTGAAGCTTTCTTT. Its protein is CASSPFDRGNTEAFF.